The source of this TCR beta chain is a study of T-cell reconstitution after alpha-beta-depleted transplantation in children. During its preparation, the TCRbeta library received unique molecular identifiers. One entry per CDR3 protein, called by TCRdb with MiXCR from the PCR reads. Of approximately 980,000 distinct CDR3 sequences listed, under 30% are singletons. This CDR3 comprises 17 residues. Trimming took 1 base from V and 9 from J; bases not matched to a gene: 15. Germline V lookup: CDR1 DFQATT, CDR2 SNEGSKA (reference sequence). The TCR originated in a boy under two years old who had a stem cell transplant for SCID, so the T cells may come from the graft donor. The V gene is TRBV20-1, the J gene TRBJ2-1; 10 bases agree with TRBD2. Here the sequenced sample was PBMCs, mostly from graft donor cells, taken 360 days after TCRalphabeta/CD19-depleted stem cell transplant. CDR3 protein: CSARVTSGAPRRSEQFF. CDR3 nucleotide sequence: TGCAGTGCTAGAGTTACTAGCGGGGCCCCACGGAGGAGTGAGCAGTTCTTC.